This is a list of T cell receptor beta chains from one sample in a study of blood T cell repertoires in COVID-19. The data were produced by immunoSEQ multiplex PCR, yet TCRdb's version contains in-frame clones alone and is incomplete. The sample contains some 75,000 clones, around 89% of which appear only once. Sequencing used peripheral blood. These receptors all come from a man aged 60 to 69 with acute or convalescent COVID-19. The CDR3 runs from the conserved cysteine through the conserved F or W. D genes are given only for firm matches. The size of a clone is reported for some rows only, either as once, few or many, or as a class for expanded clones.

D gene: TRBD1
J gene: TRBJ2-7
V gene: TRBV11-2
clone size: .
CDR3 protein: CASSTGTGVYEQYF
CDR3 DNA: TGTGCCAGCAGCACCGGGACAGGAGTCTACGAGCAGTACTTC

D gene: .
J gene: TRBJ1-6
V gene: TRBV19
clone size: .
CDR3 protein: CASRPFTGANSPLHF
CDR3 DNA: TGTGCCAGTAGACCGTTCACAGGAGCCAATTCACCCCTCCACTTT

D gene: .
J gene: TRBJ2-1
V gene: TRBV7-9
clone size: .
CDR3 protein: CATSGRGVNEQFF
CDR3 DNA: TGTGCCACCTCGGGCAGGGGGGTCAATGAGCAGTTCTTC

D gene: TRBD1
J gene: TRBJ1-4
V gene: TRBV5-1
clone size: .
CDR3 protein: CASSLRQGSNEKLFF
CDR3 DNA: TGCGCCAGCAGCTTGCGACAGGGGTCTAATGAAAAACTGTTTTTT

D gene: TRBD2
J gene: TRBJ2-1
V gene: TRBV27
clone size: .
CDR3 protein: CASSFLGGSRTYNEQFF
CDR3 DNA: TGTGCCAGCAGTTTTTTAGGCGGGAGTCGCACCTACAATGAGCAGTTCTTC

D gene: .
J gene: TRBJ1-4
V gene: TRBV19
clone size: .
CDR3 protein: CASSPWTSANEKLFF
CDR3 DNA: TGTGCCAGTAGTCCCTGGACAAGTGCTAATGAAAAACTGTTTTTT

D gene: .
J gene: TRBJ1-4
V gene: TRBV3-1/TRBV3-2
clone size: .
CDR3 protein: CASSPGTPATNEKLFF
CDR3 DNA: TGTGCCAGCAGCCCCGGGACACCGGCAACTAATGAAAAACTGTTTTTT

D gene: .
J gene: TRBJ1-1
V gene: TRBV30
clone size: .
CDR3 protein: CAGGLLNTEAFF
CDR3 DNA: TGTGCCGGTGGACTTCTGAACACTGAAGCTTTCTTT

D gene: .
J gene: TRBJ1-5
V gene: TRBV7-6
clone size: .
CDR3 protein: CASSSGSNPDQPQHF
CDR3 DNA: TGTGCCAGCAGCTCCGGGTCAAACCCAGATCAGCCCCAGCATTTT

D gene: .
J gene: TRBJ1-1
V gene: TRBV5-6
clone size: .
CDR3 protein: CASSFESGSGTEAFF
CDR3 DNA: TGTGCCAGCAGCTTTGAATCAGGGTCGGGCACTGAAGCTTTCTTT

D gene: TRBD1
J gene: TRBJ1-2
V gene: TRBV15
clone size: once
CDR3 protein: CATSRDSRQGQTRYTF
CDR3 DNA: TGTGCCACCAGCAGAGATTCCCGACAGGGGCAAACTCGCTACACCTTC

D gene: TRBD1
J gene: TRBJ2-2
V gene: TRBV24-1
clone size: .
CDR3 protein: CATRAGTENTGELFF
CDR3 DNA: TGTGCCACCAGAGCCGGGACAGAAAACACCGGGGAGCTGTTTTTT

D gene: TRBD1
J gene: TRBJ2-5
V gene: TRBV6-5
clone size: .
CDR3 protein: CARFTSGQVRETQYF
CDR3 DNA: TGTGCCAGGTTTACCTCGGGACAGGTAAGGGAGACCCAGTACTTC

D gene: .
J gene: TRBJ2-3
V gene: TRBV19
clone size: few
CDR3 protein: CASSAGPSTDTQYF
CDR3 DNA: TGTGCCAGTAGTGCGGGACCAAGCACAGATACGCAGTATTTT

D gene: .
J gene: TRBJ2-3
V gene: TRBV2
clone size: .
CDR3 protein: CASTPGGGTDTQYF
CDR3 DNA: TGTGCCAGCACCCCGGGGGGCGGGACAGATACGCAGTATTTT

D gene: .
J gene: TRBJ2-1
V gene: TRBV4-1
clone size: .
CDR3 protein: CASSHLVIHEQFF
CDR3 DNA: TGCGCCAGCAGCCACTTAGTGATCCATGAGCAGTTCTTC

D gene: .
J gene: TRBJ2-7
V gene: TRBV7-8
clone size: .
CDR3 protein: CASSRGHISYEQYF
CDR3 DNA: TGTGCCAGCAGCCGAGGACACATATCCTACGAGCAGTACTTC

D gene: .
J gene: TRBJ2-5
V gene: TRBV9
clone size: .
CDR3 protein: CASSVAGLSFETQYF
CDR3 DNA: TGTGCCAGCAGCGTAGCAGGGCTGAGTTTCGAGACCCAGTACTTC

D gene: TRBD1
J gene: TRBJ2-7
V gene: TRBV18
clone size: .
CDR3 protein: CASSPLGQGSYEQYF
CDR3 DNA: TGTGCCAGCTCACCACTGGGACAGGGATCCTACGAGCAGTACTTC

D gene: TRBD1
J gene: TRBJ1-3
V gene: TRBV19
clone size: .
CDR3 protein: CASSTHRDSSGNTIYF
CDR3 DNA: TGTGCCAGTAGTACACACCGGGACAGCTCTGGAAACACCATATATTTT

D gene: .
J gene: TRBJ1-5
V gene: TRBV6-6
clone size: few
CDR3 protein: CASSYSSEPQHF
CDR3 DNA: TGTGCCAGCAGTTACTCGAGTGAGCCCCAGCATTTT

D gene: TRBD2
J gene: TRBJ2-1
V gene: TRBV24-1
clone size: .
CDR3 protein: CATSDEGTSGPNEQFF
CDR3 DNA: TGTGCCACCAGTGATGAAGGGACTAGCGGGCCGAATGAGCAGTTCTTC

D gene: TRBD2
J gene: TRBJ2-3
V gene: TRBV7-9
clone size: .
CDR3 protein: CASSRTSGRTDTQYF
CDR3 DNA: TGTGCCAGCAGCCGGACTAGCGGACGCACAGATACGCAGTATTTT

D gene: TRBD2
J gene: TRBJ2-1
V gene: TRBV18
clone size: .
CDR3 protein: CASSPVEVAGGTFAQFF
CDR3 DNA: TGTGCCAGCTCACCTGTTGAAGTAGCGGGGGGGACTTTTGCGCAGTTCTTC

D gene: TRBD1
J gene: TRBJ1-2
V gene: TRBV6-6
clone size: .
CDR3 protein: CASSTGQANGYTF
CDR3 DNA: TGTGCCAGCAGTACCGGACAGGCAAATGGCTACACCTTC

D gene: TRBD2
J gene: TRBJ2-5
V gene: TRBV5-5
clone size: .
CDR3 protein: CASSFLAGAQETQYF
CDR3 DNA: TGTGCCAGCAGCTTTCTAGCGGGGGCCCAAGAGACCCAGTACTTC

D gene: .
J gene: TRBJ1-5
V gene: TRBV27
clone size: .
CDR3 protein: CASSRAGRSNQPQHF
CDR3 DNA: TGTGCCAGCAGCCGCGCGGGGAGGAGCAATCAGCCCCAGCATTTT

D gene: .
J gene: TRBJ1-4
V gene: TRBV9
clone size: once
CDR3 protein: CASSALSGSLNEKLFF
CDR3 DNA: TGTGCCAGCAGCGCCCTCTCGGGATCCCTTAATGAAAAACTGTTTTTT

D gene: TRBD2
J gene: TRBJ2-7
V gene: TRBV11-3
clone size: .
CDR3 protein: CASSPTRLAGEQYF
CDR3 DNA: TGTGCCAGCAGTCCCACCCGACTAGCCGGAGAGCAGTACTTC

D gene: .
J gene: TRBJ2-1
V gene: TRBV5-1
clone size: .
CDR3 protein: CASSLARNEQFF
CDR3 DNA: TGCGCCAGCAGCTTGGCGCGCAATGAGCAGTTCTTC

D gene: .
J gene: TRBJ1-6
V gene: TRBV12-3/TRBV12-4
clone size: .
CDR3 protein: CASSLSLSPLHF
CDR3 DNA: TGTGCCAGCAGTTTGTCCCTCTCGCCCCTCCACTTT

D gene: TRBD1
J gene: TRBJ1-4
V gene: TRBV7-9
clone size: .
CDR3 protein: CARRTGGIGKLFF
CDR3 DNA: TGTGCCAGGAGGACAGGGGGCATTGGAAAACTGTTTTTT

D gene: .
J gene: TRBJ2-2
V gene: TRBV18
clone size: .
CDR3 protein: CASSLKTEGASGELFF
CDR3 DNA: TGTGCCAGCTCACTCAAGACGGAGGGGGCTTCCGGGGAGCTGTTTTTT

D gene: .
J gene: TRBJ2-7
V gene: TRBV12-3/TRBV12-4
clone size: .
CDR3 protein: CASRYGSLFEQYF
CDR3 DNA: TGTGCCAGCAGGTACGGGAGCCTGTTCGAGCAGTACTTC

D gene: .
J gene: TRBJ1-2
V gene: TRBV19
clone size: .
CDR3 protein: CASMEGNYGYTF
CDR3 DNA: TGTGCCAGTATGGAGGGGAACTATGGCTACACCTTC

D gene: .
J gene: TRBJ1-5
V gene: TRBV7-8
clone size: .
CDR3 protein: CASSPQSTGNQPQHF
CDR3 DNA: TGTGCCAGCAGCCCGCAATCTACAGGGAATCAGCCCCAGCATTTT

D gene: .
J gene: TRBJ2-7
V gene: TRBV5-6
clone size: .
CDR3 protein: CASSSAGGRDYEQYF
CDR3 DNA: TGTGCCAGCAGCTCGGCAGGGGGGAGAGACTACGAGCAGTACTTC

D gene: .
J gene: TRBJ1-4
V gene: TRBV10-3
clone size: .
CDR3 protein: CAISDRQNEKLFF
CDR3 DNA: TGTGCCATCAGTGACCGACAAAATGAAAAACTGTTTTTT

D gene: TRBD1
J gene: TRBJ2-3
V gene: TRBV24-1
clone size: .
CDR3 protein: CATSDQTGSARMQYF
CDR3 DNA: TGTGCCACCAGTGACCAGACAGGGTCGGCGAGAATGCAGTATTTT

D gene: TRBD1
J gene: TRBJ2-5
V gene: TRBV9
clone size: .
CDR3 protein: CASSATDRGDLETQYF
CDR3 DNA: TGTGCCAGCAGCGCAACCGACAGGGGCGATTTGGAGACCCAGTACTTC

D gene: .
J gene: TRBJ1-2
V gene: TRBV9
clone size: .
CDR3 protein: CASSATVGGHYGYTF
CDR3 DNA: TGTGCCAGCAGCGCAACCGTGGGGGGGCACTATGGCTACACCTTC

D gene: .
J gene: TRBJ1-5
V gene: TRBV30
clone size: .
CDR3 protein: CAWSVPGGGQLSQPQHF
CDR3 DNA: TGTGCCTGGAGTGTACCAGGCGGGGGGCAACTAAGTCAGCCCCAGCATTTT

D gene: TRBD2
J gene: TRBJ2-6
V gene: TRBV5-1
clone size: .
CDR3 protein: CASSSGTSGRAGANVLTF
CDR3 DNA: TGCGCCAGCAGCTCCGGGACTAGCGGGAGGGCTGGGGCCAACGTCCTGACTTTC

D gene: .
J gene: TRBJ2-3
V gene: TRBV29-1
clone size: .
CDR3 protein: CSVESADTQYF
CDR3 DNA: TGCAGCGTTGAATCAGCGGATACGCAGTATTTT

D gene: TRBD1
J gene: TRBJ1-2
V gene: TRBV11-2
clone size: .
CDR3 protein: CASSIGGTGDRYGYTF
CDR3 DNA: TGTGCCAGCAGTATTGGGGGGACAGGGGACCGTTATGGCTACACCTTC

D gene: TRBD1
J gene: TRBJ1-2
V gene: TRBV29-1
clone size: .
CDR3 protein: CSVPGQGVYGYTF
CDR3 DNA: TGCAGCGTTCCGGGACAGGGGGTATATGGCTACACCTTC

D gene: .
J gene: TRBJ1-2
V gene: TRBV14
clone size: .
CDR3 protein: CASSVRTGALDGYTF
CDR3 DNA: TGTGCCAGCAGCGTCCGAACAGGAGCTTTAGATGGCTACACCTTC

D gene: .
J gene: TRBJ2-7
V gene: TRBV23-1
clone size: .
CDR3 protein: CASSRIVTRRGAAYEQYF
CDR3 DNA: TGCGCCAGCAGTCGGATCGTCACTAGACGGGGGGCTGCCTACGAGCAGTACTTC

D gene: .
J gene: TRBJ1-2
V gene: TRBV28
clone size: .
CDR3 protein: CASSPGGGYTF
CDR3 DNA: TGTGCCAGCAGCCCGGGTGGTGGCTACACCTTC

D gene: TRBD2
J gene: TRBJ2-1
V gene: TRBV10-1
clone size: once
CDR3 protein: CASLLADYNEQFF
CDR3 DNA: TGCGCCAGCTTACTAGCGGATTACAATGAGCAGTTCTTC

D gene: .
J gene: TRBJ2-7
V gene: TRBV5-5
clone size: .
CDR3 protein: CASSLGEGVDYEQYF
CDR3 DNA: TGTGCCAGCAGCCTTGGTGAGGGGGTAGACTACGAGCAGTACTTC